Here is one TCR beta chain with its context. Its antigen is not yet known. One base away there is no much larger clone; base qualities are not given. Without any cell sorting, total RNA and DNA were co-extracted from approximately 20-30 mg of bulk tissue using the AllPrep DNA/RNA mini kit. Between November 2015 and March 2016, 4 or 5 patients in China with histopathologically diagnosed primary liver carcinoma had their tumors surgically resected. At the time of sampling, the patients were treatment-naive and had chronic HBV infection. Five spatially separated regions were sampled per tumor: superior, inferior, left-lateral and right-lateral poles, plus the tumor centre. Histological examination found more than 75% viable tumor cells in every tumor sample. Fresh tumor and adjacent tissue pieces were bisected, with one half stored in RNAlater at -80 degrees C and the other half sent for histology. TCRbeta-specific cDNA was reverse-transcribed from 500 ng total RNA using a constant-region primer and ProtoScript II reverse transcriptase. The TCRbeta libraries were prepared through three rounds of nested multiplex PCR following a slightly modified ARM-PCR procedure. Each of the first two PCR rounds ran for approximately 11 cycles and used multiplex TRBV1-TRBV30 forward primers together with a Cbeta reverse primer. Sample barcodes and Illumina adapters were added in a final 25-cycle PCR with Deep VentR polymerase. Before sequencing, amplicons of 200-500 bp were gel-purified using a QIAquick gel extraction kit. An Illumina HiSeq 2500 was used to sequence the TCRbeta amplicons with 250-bp paired-end reads. The authors' analysis ran thus. Trimmomatic v0.33 was used to quality-trim the reads, and FLASH v1.2.11 was used to merge paired reads so that full CDR3 sequences could be recovered. MiGEC v1.2.1b assigned V, D and J germline segments to the rearranged TCRbeta sequences. Clonotype statistics and Shannon-Wiener diversity indices were calculated with VDJtools v1.0.0. Except for diversity analysis, only the 250 most abundant clonotypes of each sample were used in subsequent analyses to reduce sampling bias. Through fastp at Q25 and MiXCR, TCRdb rebuilt clones from the public reads, retaining in-frame beta chains. Identical CDR3 proteins give one entry, which carries the most common genes and DNA. These V and J calls are TCRdb output, not the study's own analysis. A total of more than 95,000 distinct CDR3 sequences appear in this sample, 64% of them only once. Together, the top ten hold more than 7% of the sample.

The CDR3, cysteine through phenylalanine, is 17 amino acids long. CDR3 DNA is the only sequence kept; it has 51 bases, read in frame from the first base. The CDR1 and CDR2 encoded by the germline V gene are SGHNT and YENEEA. The data were obtained in a study of tumor-infiltrating lymphocytes in primary liver carcinoma listed by TCRdb under 2017. Regarding the study in general: Of the five patients (three men and two women, aged 30 to 69 years), four had hepatocellular carcinoma and one had combined HCC and intrahepatic cholangiocarcinoma. The five patients had tumors of stage T1-T3 N0M0, with maximum diameters ranging from 4.2 to 10 cm. Roughly 3.65 to 7.13 million productive TCRbeta reads were obtained per sample, and no significant difference in read depth was found between tissue types. The study combined TCRbeta repertoire sequencing, expression microarrays and whole-exome sequencing across five regions of each liver tumor, with adjacent normal tissue and blood. A total of some 35 specimens from 5 patients went through TCRbeta repertoire sequencing, namely 25 tumor regions, 5 adjacent noncancerous liver tissues and 5 peripheral blood samples. To link TCRbeta repertoire diversity to the local molecular phenotype, the approximately 23 tumor region samples were profiled with Agilent mRNA microarrays. High reproducibility was observed for the technical replicate repertoires, with mean shared-clone rates roughly 0.87 and correlation coefficients above 0.95. Paper-wide results and their limitations: Since the samples were bulk and unsorted, there was no way to compare CD4+ and CD8+ T cell repertoires. Only about 7.5-24% of top clones were present in all five regions of a tumor, suggesting spatial heterogeneity of tumor-infiltrating T cells. The top 250 clones made up a significantly larger repertoire fraction in tumors than in blood (p = 0.039). Only a few patients were included in the study, and the authors note that the findings should be validated in a larger study. Because sequencing covered only the TCR beta chain and unpaired alpha chains were not captured, true repertoire diversity is likely underestimated. Repertoire overlap was higher between tumor regions (mean about 35%) than tumor-adjacent (approximately 17%) or tumor-blood (approximately 14%) pairs, consistent with antigen-driven expansion.

This TCR was recovered from a woman in her fifties or sixties with primary liver carcinoma and hepatitis B virus infection. Recombination joined TRBV11-3 with TRBJ2-1; matching of 5 bases hints at TRBD2 as the D gene. The material sequenced was liver tumor tissue from sampling region 3. Taken with the paper, the label for cell subset or site translates to: tumor region T3, left-lateral pole. The encoded CDR3 is CVGSLGFGGLSYNEQFF. The bases are TGTGTCGGCAGCTTAGGGTTCGGCGGGCTTTCATACAATGAGCAGTTCTTC.